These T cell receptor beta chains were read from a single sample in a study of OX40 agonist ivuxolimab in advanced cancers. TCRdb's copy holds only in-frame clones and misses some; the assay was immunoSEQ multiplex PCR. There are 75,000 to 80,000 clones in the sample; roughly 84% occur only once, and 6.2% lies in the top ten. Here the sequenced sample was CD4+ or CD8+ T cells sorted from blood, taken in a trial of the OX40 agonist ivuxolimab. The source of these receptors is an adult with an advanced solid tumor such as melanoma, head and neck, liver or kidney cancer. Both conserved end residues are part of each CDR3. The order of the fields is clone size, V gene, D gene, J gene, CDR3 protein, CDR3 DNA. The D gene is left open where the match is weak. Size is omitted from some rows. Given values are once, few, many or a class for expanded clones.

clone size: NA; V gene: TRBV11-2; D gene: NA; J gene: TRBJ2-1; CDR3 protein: CASSSSSRLRDEQFF; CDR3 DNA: TGTGCCAGCAGCTCTAGTTCTAGGCTACGCGATGAGCAGTTCTTC
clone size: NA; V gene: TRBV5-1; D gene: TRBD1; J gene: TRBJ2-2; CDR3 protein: CASTMGQGATGELFF; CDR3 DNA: TGCGCCAGTACTATGGGACAGGGGGCCACCGGGGAGCTGTTTTTT
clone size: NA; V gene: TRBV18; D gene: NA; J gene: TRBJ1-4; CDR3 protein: CASSDARGVRVSNEKLFF; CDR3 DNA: TGTGCCAGCTCAGATGCCCGCGGGGTTCGGGTTTCTAATGAAAAACTGTTTTTT
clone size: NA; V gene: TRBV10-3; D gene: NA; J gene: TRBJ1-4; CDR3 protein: CAISDSRNNEKLFF; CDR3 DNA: TGTGCCATCAGCGACTCTAGGAATAATGAAAAACTGTTTTTT
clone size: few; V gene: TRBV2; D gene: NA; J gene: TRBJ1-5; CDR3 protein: CASSEVRRGNQPQHF; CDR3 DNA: TGTGCCAGCAGTGAAGTCCGGAGGGGCAATCAGCCCCAGCATTTT
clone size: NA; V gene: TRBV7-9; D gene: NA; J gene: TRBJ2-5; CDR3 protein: CASNMGAKETQYF; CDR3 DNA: TGTGCCAGCAACATGGGGGCGAAGGAGACCCAGTACTTC
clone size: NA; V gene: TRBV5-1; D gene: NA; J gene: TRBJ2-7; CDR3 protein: CASSLNAGTSYEQYF; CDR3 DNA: TGCGCCAGCTCCCTAAACGCCGGGACATCCTACGAGCAGTACTTC
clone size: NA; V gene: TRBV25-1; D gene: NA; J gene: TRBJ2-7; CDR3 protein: CASSEMGYEQYF; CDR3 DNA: TGTGCCAGCAGTGAAATGGGGTACGAGCAGTACTTC
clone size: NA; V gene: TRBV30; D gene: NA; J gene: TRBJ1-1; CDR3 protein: CAWSVSKNTEAFF; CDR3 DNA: TGTGCCTGGAGTGTAAGCAAGAACACTGAAGCTTTCTTT
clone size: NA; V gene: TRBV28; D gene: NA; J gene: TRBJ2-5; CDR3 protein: CASSVQETQYF; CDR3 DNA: TGTGCCAGCAGTGTCCAAGAGACCCAGTACTTC
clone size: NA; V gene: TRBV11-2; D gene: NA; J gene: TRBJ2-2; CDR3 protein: CASSLDRNRANTGELFF; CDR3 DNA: TGTGCCAGCAGCTTAGATCGCAACAGGGCGAACACCGGGGAGCTGTTTTTT
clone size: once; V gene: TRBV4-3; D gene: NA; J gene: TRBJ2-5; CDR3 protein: CASSQQGGETQYF; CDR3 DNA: TGCGCCAGCAGCCAACAGGGAGGCGAGACCCAGTACTTC
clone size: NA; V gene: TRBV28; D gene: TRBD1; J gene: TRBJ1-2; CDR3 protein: CASSSDRVRQGYTF; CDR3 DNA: TGTGCCAGCAGCTCGGACAGGGTTAGGCAAGGCTACACCTTC
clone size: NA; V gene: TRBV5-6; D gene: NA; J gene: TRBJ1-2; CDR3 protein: CASSPAGGQLFGYTF; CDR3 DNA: TGTGCCAGCAGCCCAGCCGGGGGGCAGTTGTTTGGCTACACCTTC
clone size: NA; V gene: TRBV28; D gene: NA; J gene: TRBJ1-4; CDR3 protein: CASSRGTDEKLFF; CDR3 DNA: TGTGCCAGCAGTCGAGGGACTGATGAAAAACTGTTTTTT
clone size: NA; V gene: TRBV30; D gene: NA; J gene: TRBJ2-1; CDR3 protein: CAWRGKGYNEQFF; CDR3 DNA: TGTGCCTGGAGGGGTAAGGGGTACAATGAGCAGTTCTTC
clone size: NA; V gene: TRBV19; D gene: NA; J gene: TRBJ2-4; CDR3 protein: CASSTDAKNIQYF; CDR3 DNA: TGTGCCAGTAGTACGGACGCTAAAAACATTCAGTACTTC
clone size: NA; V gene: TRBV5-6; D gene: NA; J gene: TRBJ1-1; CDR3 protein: CASRLNTPGGSEAFF; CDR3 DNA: TGTGCCAGCAGGCTCAACACTCCCGGGGGGTCTGAAGCTTTCTTT
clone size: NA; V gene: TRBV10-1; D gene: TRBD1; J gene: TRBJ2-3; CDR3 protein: CASSGTGGIADTQYF; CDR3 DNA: TGCGCCAGCAGCGGGACAGGGGGAATAGCAGATACGCAGTATTTT
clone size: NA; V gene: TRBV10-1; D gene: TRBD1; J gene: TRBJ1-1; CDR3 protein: CASSERTGRAEAFF; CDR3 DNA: TGCGCCAGCAGTGAACGGACAGGGCGGGCTGAAGCTTTCTTT